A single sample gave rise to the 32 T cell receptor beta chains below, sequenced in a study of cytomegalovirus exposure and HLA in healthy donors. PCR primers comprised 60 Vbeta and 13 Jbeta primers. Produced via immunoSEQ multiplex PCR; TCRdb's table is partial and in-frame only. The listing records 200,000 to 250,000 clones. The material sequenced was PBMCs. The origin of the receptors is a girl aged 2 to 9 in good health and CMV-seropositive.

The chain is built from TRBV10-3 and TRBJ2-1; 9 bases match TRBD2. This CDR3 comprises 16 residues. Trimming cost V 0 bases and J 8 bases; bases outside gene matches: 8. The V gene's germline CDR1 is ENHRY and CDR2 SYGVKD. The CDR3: CAISESGVAGEDEQFF. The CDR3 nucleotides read TGTGCCATCAGTGAGTCTGGGGTAGCGGGAGAAGATGAGCAGTTCTTC.

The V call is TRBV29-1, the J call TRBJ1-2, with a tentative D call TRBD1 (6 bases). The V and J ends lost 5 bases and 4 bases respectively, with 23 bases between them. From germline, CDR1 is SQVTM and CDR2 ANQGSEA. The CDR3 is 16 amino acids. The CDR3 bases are TGCAGCGTTCCGGTTATTGCAGGGGCAACCCCCTATGGCTACACCTTC. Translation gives CSVPVIAGATPYGYTF.

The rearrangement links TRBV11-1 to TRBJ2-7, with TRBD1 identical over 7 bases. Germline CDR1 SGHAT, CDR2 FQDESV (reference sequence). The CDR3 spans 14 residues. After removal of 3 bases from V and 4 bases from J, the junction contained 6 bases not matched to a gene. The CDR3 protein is CASSFGDSLYEQYF. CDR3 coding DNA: TGTGCCAGCAGCTTCGGGGACAGCCTATACGAGCAGTACTTC.

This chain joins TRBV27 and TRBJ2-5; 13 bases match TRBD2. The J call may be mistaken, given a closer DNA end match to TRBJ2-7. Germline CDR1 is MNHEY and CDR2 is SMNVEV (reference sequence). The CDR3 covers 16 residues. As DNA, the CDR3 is TGTGCCAGCAGTTCGAGACTAGCGGGAGGTCCCTACGAGCAGTACTTC. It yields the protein CASSSRLAGGPYEQYF.

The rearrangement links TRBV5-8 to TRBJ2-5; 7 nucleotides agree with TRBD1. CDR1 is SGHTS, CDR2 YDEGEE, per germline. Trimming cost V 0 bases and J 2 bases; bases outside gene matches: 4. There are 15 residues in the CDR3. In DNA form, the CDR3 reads TGTGCCAGCAGCTTGGTCGGGACAGCACAAGAGACCCAGTACTTC. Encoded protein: CASSLVGTAQETQYF.

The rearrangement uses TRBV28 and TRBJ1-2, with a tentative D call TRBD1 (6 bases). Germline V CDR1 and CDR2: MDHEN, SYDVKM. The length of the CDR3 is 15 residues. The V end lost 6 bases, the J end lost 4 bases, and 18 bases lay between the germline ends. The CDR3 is CASSTRRTGLYGYTF. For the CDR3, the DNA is TGTGCCAGCAGCACGCGAAGAACAGGGCTCTATGGCTACACCTTC.

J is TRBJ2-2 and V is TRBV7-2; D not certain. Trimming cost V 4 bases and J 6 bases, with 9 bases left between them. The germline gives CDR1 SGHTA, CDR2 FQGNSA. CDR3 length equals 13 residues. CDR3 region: CASSSVRSGELFF. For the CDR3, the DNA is TGTGCCAGCAGCTCCGTTAGATCCGGGGAGCTGTTTTTT.

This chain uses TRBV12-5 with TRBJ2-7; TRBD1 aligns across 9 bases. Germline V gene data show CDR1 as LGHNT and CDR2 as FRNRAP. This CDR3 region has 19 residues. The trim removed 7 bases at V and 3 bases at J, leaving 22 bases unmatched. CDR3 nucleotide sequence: TGTGCTAGTGCCAAACGACGGGGCACCGGGACAGGGATTGTCTACGAGCAGTACTTC. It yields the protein CASAKRRGTGTGIVYEQYF.

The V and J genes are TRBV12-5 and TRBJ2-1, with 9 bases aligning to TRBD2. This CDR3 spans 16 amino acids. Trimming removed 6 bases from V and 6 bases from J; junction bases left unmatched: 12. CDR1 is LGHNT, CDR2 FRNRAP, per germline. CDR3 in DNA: TGTGCTAGTGGGTACTATTTAGCGGGAGTCCCCAATGAGCAGTTCTTC. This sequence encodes CASGYYLAGVPNEQFF. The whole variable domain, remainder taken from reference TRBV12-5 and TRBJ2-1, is DARVTQTPRHKVTEMGQEVTMRCQPILGHNTVFWYRQTMMQGLELLAYFRNRAPLDDSGMPKDRFSAEMPDATLATLKIQPSEPRDSAVYFCASGYYLAGVPNEQFFGPGTRLTVL.

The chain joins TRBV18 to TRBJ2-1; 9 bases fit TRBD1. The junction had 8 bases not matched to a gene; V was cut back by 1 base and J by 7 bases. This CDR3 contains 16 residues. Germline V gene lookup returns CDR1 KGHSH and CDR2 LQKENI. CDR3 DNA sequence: TGTGCCAGCTCACCACGGGACAGGGTTATAAGGAATGAGCAGTTCTTC. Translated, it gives CASSPRDRVIRNEQFF.

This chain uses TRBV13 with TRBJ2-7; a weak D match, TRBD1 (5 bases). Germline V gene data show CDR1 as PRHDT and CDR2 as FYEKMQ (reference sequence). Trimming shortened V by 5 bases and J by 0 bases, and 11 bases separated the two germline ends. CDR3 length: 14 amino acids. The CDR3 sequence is CASSPDTRSYEQYF. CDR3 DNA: TGTGCCAGCAGCCCGGACACTCGCTCCTACGAGCAGTACTTC.

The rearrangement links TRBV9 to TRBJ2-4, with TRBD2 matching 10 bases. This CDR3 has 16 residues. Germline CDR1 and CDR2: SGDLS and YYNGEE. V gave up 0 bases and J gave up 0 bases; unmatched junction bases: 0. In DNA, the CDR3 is TGTGCCAGCAGCGTAGGACTAGCGGGAGCCAAAAACATTCAGTACTTC. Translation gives CASSVGLAGAKNIQYF.

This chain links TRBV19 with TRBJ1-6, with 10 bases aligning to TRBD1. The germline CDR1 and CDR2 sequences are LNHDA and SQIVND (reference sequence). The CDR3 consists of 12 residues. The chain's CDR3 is CATGQGNSPLHF. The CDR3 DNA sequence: TGTGCGACGGGACAGGGGAATTCACCCCTCCACTTT.

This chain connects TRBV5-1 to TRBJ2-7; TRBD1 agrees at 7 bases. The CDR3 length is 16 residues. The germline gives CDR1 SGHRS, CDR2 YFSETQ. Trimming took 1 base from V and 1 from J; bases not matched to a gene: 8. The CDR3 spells CASSLRVQGPSYEQYF. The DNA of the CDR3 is TGCGCCAGCAGCTTGAGGGTACAGGGGCCGTCCTACGAGCAGTACTTC.

CDR3 DNA sequence: TGCGCCAGCAGCCAAGTCCCTGGAGGGGGCGCGGAGCCCCAGCATTTT. Its protein is CASSQVPGGGAEPQHF. The chain couples TRBV4-1 to TRBJ1-5; TRBD1 matches at 7 bases. V gave up 1 base and J gave up 8 bases; unmatched junction bases: 11. The CDR3 length is 16 residues. From germline, CDR1 is MGHRA and CDR2 YSYEKL.

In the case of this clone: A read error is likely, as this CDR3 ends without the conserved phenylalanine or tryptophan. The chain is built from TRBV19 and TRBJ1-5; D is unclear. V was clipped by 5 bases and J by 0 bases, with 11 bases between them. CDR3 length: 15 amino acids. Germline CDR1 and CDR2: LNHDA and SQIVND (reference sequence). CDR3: CASSPRGLSNQPQHS. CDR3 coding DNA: TGTGCCAGTAGTCCCAGAGGCCTTAGCAATCAGCCCCAGCATTCT.

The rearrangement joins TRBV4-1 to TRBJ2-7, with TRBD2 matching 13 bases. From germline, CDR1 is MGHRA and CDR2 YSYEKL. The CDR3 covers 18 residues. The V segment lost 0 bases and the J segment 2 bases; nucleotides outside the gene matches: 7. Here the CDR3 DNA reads TGCGCCAGCAGCCAAGATCCGCCTGGGACTAGCGGGACCTACGAGCAGTACTTC. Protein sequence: CASSQDPPGTSGTYEQYF.

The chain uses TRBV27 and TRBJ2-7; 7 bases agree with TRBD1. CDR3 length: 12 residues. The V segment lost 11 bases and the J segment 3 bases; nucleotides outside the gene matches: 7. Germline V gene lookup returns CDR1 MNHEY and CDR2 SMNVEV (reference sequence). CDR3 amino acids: CASGQLYYEQYF. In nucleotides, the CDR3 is TGTGCCTCGGGACAGCTTTACTACGAGCAGTACTTC.

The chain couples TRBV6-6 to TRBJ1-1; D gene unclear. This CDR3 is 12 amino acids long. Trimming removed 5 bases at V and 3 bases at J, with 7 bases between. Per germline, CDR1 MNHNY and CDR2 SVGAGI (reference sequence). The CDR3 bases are TGTGCCAGCAGTCCCGGGGACACTGAAGCTTTCTTT. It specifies CASSPGDTEAFF.

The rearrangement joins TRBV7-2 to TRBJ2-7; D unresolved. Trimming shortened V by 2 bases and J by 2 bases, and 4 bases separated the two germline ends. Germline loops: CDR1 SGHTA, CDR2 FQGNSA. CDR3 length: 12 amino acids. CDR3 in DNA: TGTGCCAGCAGCTTACTAGCCTACGAGCAGTACTTC. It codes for CASSLLAYEQYF.

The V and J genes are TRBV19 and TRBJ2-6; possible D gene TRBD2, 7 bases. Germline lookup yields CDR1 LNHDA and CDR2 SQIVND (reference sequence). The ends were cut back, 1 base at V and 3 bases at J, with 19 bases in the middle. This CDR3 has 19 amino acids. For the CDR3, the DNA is TGTGCCAGTAGTATAGGTGGGCGGGGAGGGGGTTATGGGGCCAACGTCCTGACTTTC. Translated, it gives CASSIGGRGGGYGANVLTF.

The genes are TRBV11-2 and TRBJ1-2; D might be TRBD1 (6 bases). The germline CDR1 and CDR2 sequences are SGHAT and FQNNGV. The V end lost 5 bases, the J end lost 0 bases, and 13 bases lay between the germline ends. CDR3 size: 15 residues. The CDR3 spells CASSHIRTANYGYTF. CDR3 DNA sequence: TGTGCCAGCAGCCATATCCGGACAGCTAACTATGGCTACACCTTC. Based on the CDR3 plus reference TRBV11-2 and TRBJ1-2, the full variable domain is EAGVAQSPRYKIIEKRQSVAFWCNPISGHATLYWYQQILGQGPKLLIQFQNNGVVDDSQLPKDRFSAERLKGVDSTLKIQPAKLEDSAVYLCASSHIRTANYGYTFGSGTRLTVV.

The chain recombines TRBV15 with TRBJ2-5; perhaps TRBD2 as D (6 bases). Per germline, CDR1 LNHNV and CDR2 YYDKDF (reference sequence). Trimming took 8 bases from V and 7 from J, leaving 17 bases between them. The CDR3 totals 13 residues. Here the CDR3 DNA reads TGTGCCACCTCCGGGACTGACAAGGTGACCCAGTACTTC. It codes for CATSGTDKVTQYF.

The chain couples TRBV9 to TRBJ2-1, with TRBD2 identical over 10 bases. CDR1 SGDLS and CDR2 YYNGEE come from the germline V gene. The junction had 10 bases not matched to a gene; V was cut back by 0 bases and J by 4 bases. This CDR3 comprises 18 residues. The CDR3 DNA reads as TGTGCCAGCAGCGTAGAAGAGGCTAGCGGGAGTAGGTACAATGAGCAGTTCTTC. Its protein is CASSVEEASGSRYNEQFF.

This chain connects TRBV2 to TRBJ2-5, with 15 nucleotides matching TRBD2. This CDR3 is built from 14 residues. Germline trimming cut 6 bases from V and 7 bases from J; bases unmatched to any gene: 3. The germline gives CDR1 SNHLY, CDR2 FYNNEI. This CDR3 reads CASSGLAGGGTQYF. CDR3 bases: TGTGCCAGCAGCGGACTAGCGGGAGGGGGGACCCAGTACTTC.

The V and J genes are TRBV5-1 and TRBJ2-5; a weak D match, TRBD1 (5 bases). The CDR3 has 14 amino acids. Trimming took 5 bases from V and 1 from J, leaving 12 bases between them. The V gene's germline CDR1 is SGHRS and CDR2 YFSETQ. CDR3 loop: CASRLTAPQETQYF. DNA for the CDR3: TGCGCCAGCAGGCTGACAGCGCCCCAAGAGACCCAGTACTTC.

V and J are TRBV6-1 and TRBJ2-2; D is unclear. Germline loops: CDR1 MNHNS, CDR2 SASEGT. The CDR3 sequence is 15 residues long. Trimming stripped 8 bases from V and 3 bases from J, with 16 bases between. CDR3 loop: CASQAQPLYTGELFF. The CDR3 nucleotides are TGTGCCAGCCAGGCACAGCCGCTGTACACCGGGGAGCTGTTTTTT.

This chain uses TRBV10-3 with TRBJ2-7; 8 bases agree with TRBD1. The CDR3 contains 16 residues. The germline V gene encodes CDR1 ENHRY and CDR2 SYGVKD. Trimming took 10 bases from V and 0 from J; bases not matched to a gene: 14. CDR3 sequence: CATLQPRDRGSYEQYF. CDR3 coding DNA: TGTGCCACCCTACAACCGAGAGACAGGGGCTCCTACGAGCAGTACTTC.

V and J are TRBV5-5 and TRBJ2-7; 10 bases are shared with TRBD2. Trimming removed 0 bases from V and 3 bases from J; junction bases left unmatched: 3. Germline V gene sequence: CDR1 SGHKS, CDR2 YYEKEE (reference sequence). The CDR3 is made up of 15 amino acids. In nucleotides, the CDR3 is TGTGCCAGCAGCTTGGGTCCTAGCGGGAGCTACGAGCAGTACTTC. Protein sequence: CASSLGPSGSYEQYF.

The CDR3 spells CASSKGDRPQHF. Here the CDR3 DNA reads TGTGCCAGCAGCAAAGGGGACAGACCCCAGCATTTT. The J gene is TRBJ1-5, the V gene TRBV21-1; the listed D gene, TRBD1, was not tested against the DNA. TRBV21-1 is flagged as a pseudogene. The CDR3 has 12 amino acids.

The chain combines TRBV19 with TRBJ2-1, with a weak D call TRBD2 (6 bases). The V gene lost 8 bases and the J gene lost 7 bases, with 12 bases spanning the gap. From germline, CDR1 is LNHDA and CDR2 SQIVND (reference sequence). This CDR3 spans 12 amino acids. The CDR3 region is CASQRVPNEQFF. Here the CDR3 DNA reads TGTGCCAGTCAGCGGGTACCTAATGAGCAGTTCTTC.

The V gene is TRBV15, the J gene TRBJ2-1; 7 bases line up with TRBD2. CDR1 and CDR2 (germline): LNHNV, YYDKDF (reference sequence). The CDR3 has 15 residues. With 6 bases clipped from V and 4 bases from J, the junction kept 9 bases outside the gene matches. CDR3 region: CATSVSAGAYNEQFF. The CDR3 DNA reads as TGTGCCACCAGTGTGAGCGCGGGAGCTTACAATGAGCAGTTCTTC.